The 13 T cell receptor beta chains below all came from one sample that was sequenced in a study of blood T cell repertoires in COVID-19. Some clones are missing from TCRdb's copy, which holds only in-frame ones; the method was immunoSEQ multiplex PCR. The table records 150,000 to 200,000 clones, approximately 90% of them present only once. Sequenced input: peripheral blood. All receptors derive from a man aged 40-50 years with active or convalescent COVID-19.

The chain recombines TRBV2 with TRBJ1-6, with D tentatively TRBD1 (6 bases). This CDR3 has 14 amino acids. The V end lost 1 base, the J end lost 7 bases, and 8 bases lay between the germline ends. Germline V lookup: CDR1 SNHLY, CDR2 FYNNEI. The CDR3, as DNA: TGTGCCAGCAGTGAAGGCAGGGGAAATTCACCCCTCCACTTT. It is translated as CASSEGRGNSPLHF.

The table lists this clone with a count of one. This chain connects TRBV7-9 to TRBJ2-1; D is possibly TRBD2 (5 bases). Germline V gives CDR1 SEHNR, CDR2 FQNEAQ (reference sequence). With 5 bases removed from V and 0 bases from J, the gap between germline ends came to 14 bases. The CDR3 consists of 16 residues. The CDR3 sequence: CASSPKGGDSYNEQFF. The CDR3 nucleotides are TGTGCCAGCAGCCCGAAAGGAGGTGACTCCTACAATGAGCAGTTCTTC.

This chain uses TRBV11-2 with TRBJ2-1; 10 bases map to TRBD2. J gave up 4 bases and V 5 bases, and 5 bases lay outside the gene matches. Germline CDR1 is SGHAT and CDR2 is FQNNGV. The CDR3 totals 15 residues. CDR3 amino acids: CASSPGLAKYNEQFF. The CDR3 nucleotides read TGTGCCAGCAGCCCGGGACTAGCGAAGTACAATGAGCAGTTCTTC.

J is TRBJ2-1 and V is TRBV15; TRBD2 matches 14 bases. This CDR3 region has 14 residues. Germline V gene sequence: CDR1 LNHNV, CDR2 YYDKDF (reference sequence). V lost 7 bases, J lost 9 bases, and 5 bases stayed unmatched. The CDR3 loop reads CATKGTSGSSEQFF. In DNA form, the CDR3 reads TGTGCCACCAAGGGGACTAGCGGGAGCAGTGAGCAGTTCTTC.

The chain links TRBV6-4 to TRBJ2-5; tentative D call: TRBD1 (6 bases). CDR1 and CDR2 (germline): MRHNA, SNTAGT. V lost 6 bases and J lost 2, with 10 bases in between. This CDR3 is 13 amino acids long. CDR3 coding DNA: TGTGCCAGCAGCAGGGGACAACAAGAGACCCAGTACTTC. It translates to CASSRGQQETQYF.

The gene calls are TRBV6-5 and TRBJ1-6, with D maybe TRBD1 (5 bases). The CDR3 loop spans 13 amino acids. The germline V gene has CDR1 MNHEY and CDR2 SVGAGI. Trimming took off 2 bases at V and 9 bases at J, with 8 bases between the two ends. CDR3 sequence reads: CASSYRGSSPLHF. CDR3 in DNA: TGTGCCAGCAGTTACAGGGGATCTTCACCCCTCCACTTT.

J is TRBJ2-7 and V is TRBV11-3, with a tentative D call TRBD2 (6 bases). The germline CDR1 and CDR2 sequences are SGHNT and YENEEA. The CDR3 contains 16 residues. V gave up 1 base and J gave up 0 bases, with 13 bases separating them. The DNA of the CDR3 is TGTGCCAGCAGCTTAGTTCTTAGCGGAGGCTCCTACGAGCAGTACTTC. Residues: CASSLVLSGGSYEQYF.

CDR3 bases: TGTGCCAGCAGCGCAGGATTATATGGCTACACCTTC. As protein: CASSAGLYGYTF. This rearrangement joins TRBV7-9 to TRBJ1-2; D is unclear. CDR3 length equals 12 residues. Trimming stripped 5 bases from V and 5 bases from J, with 9 bases between. Looked up from germline, CDR1 is SEHNR and CDR2 is FQNEAQ (reference sequence).

The gene calls are TRBV7-2 and TRBJ1-5, with 10 bases aligning to TRBD1. The CDR3 sequence is 15 residues long. V trimming: 4 bases; J trimming: 4 bases; junction bases outside the gene matches: 4. Germline lookup yields CDR1 SGHTA and CDR2 FQGNSA. The CDR3 DNA follows: TGTGCCAGCAGCTCCGGACAGGGGGTGAATCAGCCCCAGCATTTT. It specifies CASSSGQGVNQPQHF.

J is TRBJ1-1 and V is TRBV27, with 11 bases matching TRBD1. The V and J ends lost 6 bases and 4 bases, in that order; junction bases with no gene match: 4. The CDR3 loop spans 14 amino acids. Germline V gene lookup returns CDR1 MNHEY and CDR2 SMNVEV (reference sequence). The CDR3 loop reads CASSPDRGLTEAFF. CDR3 in DNA: TGTGCCAGCAGCCCGGACAGGGGGCTCACTGAAGCTTTCTTT.

The count of this clone is one. The rearrangement links TRBV27 to TRBJ2-7, with 13 bases that match TRBD2. The V segment lost 8 bases and the J segment 3 bases; nucleotides outside the gene matches: 7. The CDR3 extends over 15 amino acids. CDR1 is MNHEY, CDR2 SMNVEV, per germline (reference sequence). DNA of the CDR3: TGTGCCAGCGGAAGGACTAGCGGGAGTATCTACGAGCAGTACTTC. As protein: CASGRTSGSIYEQYF.

This CDR3 is CASSAHTGFGNQPQHF. For the CDR3, the DNA is TGTGCCAGCAGTGCTCATACAGGGTTCGGCAATCAGCCCCAGCATTTT. The chain combines TRBV2 with TRBJ1-5; maybe TRBD1 (6 bases). The CDR3 runs 16 residues. Trimming removed 4 bases from V and 2 bases from J, with 15 bases in between. Germline V gene lookup returns CDR1 SNHLY and CDR2 FYNNEI.

The chain's CDR3 is CASSQDLPGVGGNQPQHF. As DNA, the CDR3 is TGTGCCAGCAGCCAAGATTTACCAGGGGTCGGCGGCAATCAGCCCCAGCATTTT. The chain joins TRBV3-1 (or the pseudogene TRBV3-2) to TRBJ1-5, with D maybe TRBD1 (6 bases). Germline CDR1 and CDR2: LGHDT and YNNKEL (reference sequence). The CDR3 loop spans 18 amino acids. The V end was cut by 0 bases, the J end by 2 bases, with 17 bases between.